Listed below are T cell receptor beta chains from one sample, sequenced in a study of shared clonotypes between healthy human individuals. Some clones are missing from TCRdb's copy, which holds only in-frame ones; the method was immunoSEQ multiplex PCR. The table lists 2 million to 3 million clones, over 85% of them singletons. Material: naive CD4+ T cells sorted from blood. Source of these receptors: a man younger than 35 in good health. Both conserved end residues are part of each CDR3. Fields, in order: V gene, clone size, J gene, D gene, CDR3 DNA, CDR3 protein. A D gene is named only where the DNA matches it firmly. Some rows have no size entry. The others give once, few or many, or a class for an expanded clone.

V: TRBV6-6; size: .; J: TRBJ2-7; D: .; DNA: TGTGCCACTGCCCCACCGGGTCCCACCTACGAGCAGTACTTC; CDR3: CATAPPGPTYEQYF
V: TRBV6-1; size: .; J: TRBJ2-7; D: TRBD2; DNA: TGTGCCAGCAGTGCCGGGACTAGCGGGGGCCAATACGAGCAGTACTTC; CDR3: CASSAGTSGGQYEQYF
V: TRBV27; size: .; J: TRBJ1-1; D: .; DNA: TGTGCCAGCAGTTGGGTAGGGGGCACTGAAGCTTTCTTT; CDR3: CASSWVGGTEAFF
V: TRBV25-1; size: .; J: TRBJ2-1; D: .; DNA: TGTGCCAGCAGTGCCCGATCCTTGTACAATGAGCAGTTCTTC; CDR3: CASSARSLYNEQFF
V: TRBV7-3; size: .; J: TRBJ2-2; D: TRBD2; DNA: TGTGCCAGCAGCCCTCTAGCGGGGGAGACCACCGGGGAGCTGTTTTTT; CDR3: CASSPLAGETTGELFF
V: TRBV7-2; size: .; J: TRBJ2-7; D: .; DNA: TGTGCCAGCAGCTTCGCGGACGTTTACGAGCAGTACTTC; CDR3: CASSFADVYEQYF
V: TRBV5-1; size: .; J: TRBJ2-1; D: .; DNA: TGCGCCAGCAGCTTGGTAGGTCAGGAGTACAATGAGCAGTTCTTC; CDR3: CASSLVGQEYNEQFF
V: TRBV7-2; size: .; J: TRBJ1-3; D: .; DNA: TGTGCCAGCAGCTCGGACACGCTCTCTGGAAACACCATATATTTT; CDR3: CASSSDTLSGNTIYF
V: TRBV29-1; size: .; J: TRBJ2-5; D: TRBD1; DNA: TGCAGCGTCGAACAGGGGCCCAAAGAGACCCAGTACTTC; CDR3: CSVEQGPKETQYF
V: TRBV28; size: .; J: TRBJ2-2; D: .; DNA: TGTGCCAGCAGTCTCCTTAGGGCCGGGGAGCTGTTTTTT; CDR3: CASSLLRAGELFF
V: TRBV10-3; size: .; J: TRBJ2-7; D: TRBD2; DNA: TGTGCCATCTCGGGACTAGCGGGAGTCGTGCAGTACTTC; CDR3: CAISGLAGVVQYF
V: TRBV7-8; size: .; J: TRBJ1-1; D: .; DNA: TGTGCCAGCAGCCCCAGGGAAGCGAACACTGAAGCTTTCTTT; CDR3: CASSPREANTEAFF
V: TRBV11-2; size: .; J: TRBJ2-4; D: TRBD1; DNA: TGTGCCAGCAGCTTAGTAGGGGGCAGGGTTGACATTCAGTACTTC; CDR3: CASSLVGGRVDIQYF
V: TRBV18; size: .; J: TRBJ1-5; D: TRBD1; DNA: TGTGCCAGCTCACCACAGCCGACAGGGGGCAAGCAGCCCCAGCATTTT; CDR3: CASSPQPTGGKQPQHF
V: TRBV5-1; size: .; J: TRBJ2-7; D: TRBD2; DNA: TGCGCCAGCAGGTTACGGGAGGGGGAGAACTACGAGCAGTACTTC; CDR3: CASRLREGENYEQYF
V: TRBV10-3; size: .; J: TRBJ2-5; D: .; DNA: TGTGCCATCAGTGCGGGACCGACGGGGGAGACCCAGTACTTC; CDR3: CAISAGPTGETQYF
V: TRBV10-1; size: .; J: TRBJ2-5; D: TRBD1; DNA: TGCGCCAGCAGTGAGTCGTCTCGGACAGGGGAAGAGACCCAGTACTTC; CDR3: CASSESSRTGEETQYF
V: TRBV10-3; size: once; J: TRBJ2-7; D: TRBD2; DNA: TGTGCCATCAGACCGGGACTAGCGACCTCCTACGAGCAGTACTTC; CDR3: CAIRPGLATSYEQYF
V: TRBV4-1; size: .; J: TRBJ2-1; D: .; DNA: TGCGCCAGCAGCCAGGGCCTGTATGACAATGAGCAGTTCTTC; CDR3: CASSQGLYDNEQFF
V: TRBV4-1; size: .; J: TRBJ1-1; D: .; DNA: TGCGCCAGCAGCCATCTAGACAGGCCAACTGAAGCTTTCTTT; CDR3: CASSHLDRPTEAFF
V: TRBV30; size: .; J: TRBJ1-2; D: .; DNA: TGTGCCTGGAGAGTGGAGAACTATGGCTACACCTTC; CDR3: CAWRVENYGYTF
V: TRBV28; size: once; J: TRBJ2-3; D: .; DNA: TGTGCCAGCAGTTTAAGAAAACTCAAGGCAGGTCAGTATTTT; CDR3: CASSLRKLKAGQYF
V: TRBV7-7; size: .; J: TRBJ2-5; D: .; DNA: TGTGCTAGCAGCCCCCACCCGCCGCGCCAGAAAGAGACCCAGTACTTC; CDR3: CASSPHPPRQKETQYF
V: TRBV18; size: .; J: TRBJ1-5; D: TRBD1; DNA: TGTGCCAGCTCACCTCAGGGGGCCAGCAATCAGCCCCAGCATTTT; CDR3: CASSPQGASNQPQHF
V: TRBV2; size: .; J: TRBJ2-7; D: .; DNA: TGTGCCAGCAGCCCTTGGTACGAGCAGTACTTC; CDR3: CASSPWYEQYF
V: TRBV29-1; size: .; J: TRBJ1-2; D: .; DNA: TGCAGCGTTGAATTGCAGGGTGGCTACACCTTC; CDR3: CSVELQGGYTF
V: TRBV19; size: .; J: TRBJ1-1; D: TRBD1; DNA: TGTGCCAGTAGTACCACAGGGGGCGGCACTGAAGCTTTCTTT; CDR3: CASSTTGGGTEAFF
V: TRBV4-3; size: .; J: TRBJ1-2; D: .; DNA: TGCGCCAGCAGCCAAGATTCGGCAGGGCGCATCGGCTACACCTTC; CDR3: CASSQDSAGRIGYTF
V: TRBV4-3; size: .; J: TRBJ1-2; D: .; DNA: TGCGCCAGCAGCCGAAGATCTGAGGCTTTAGGTGGCTACACCTTC; CDR3: CASSRRSEALGGYTF
V: TRBV5-1; size: .; J: TRBJ2-7; D: TRBD2; DNA: TGCGCCAGCAGCTTGGAGGCTAGCGGGTACGAGCAGTACTTC; CDR3: CASSLEASGYEQYF
V: TRBV11-2; size: .; J: TRBJ2-1; D: .; DNA: TGTGCCAGCAGCCCGTGGGGCGGGACCTCCTACAATGAGCAGTTCTTC; CDR3: CASSPWGGTSYNEQFF
V: TRBV19; size: .; J: TRBJ1-6; D: .; DNA: TGTGCCAGTAGTATGACTTATGGGACCGAAAATTCACCCCTCCACTTT; CDR3: CASSMTYGTENSPLHF
V: TRBV7-2; size: .; J: TRBJ1-4; D: .; DNA: TGTGCCAGCAGCTTAGGCGGGTTGGCAACTAATGAAAAACTGTTTTTT; CDR3: CASSLGGLATNEKLFF
V: TRBV21-1; size: .; J: TRBJ1-1; D: .; DNA: TGTGCCGACCGGAGGGGGATAACTGAAGCTTTCTTT; CDR3: CADRRGITEAFF
V: TRBV7-2; size: .; J: TRBJ2-1; D: .; DNA: TGTGCCAGCAGCTTTAAAGTCGGCGGGATGAGCTCCTACAATGAGCAGTTCTTC; CDR3: CASSFKVGGMSSYNEQFF
V: TRBV7-2; size: .; J: TRBJ2-1; D: .; DNA: TGTGCCAGCAGCTTAGAGAGGACCTCCTACAATGAGCAGTTCTTC; CDR3: CASSLERTSYNEQFF
V: TRBV28; size: .; J: TRBJ1-5; D: TRBD1; DNA: TGTGCCAGCAGTATACAGGGGATTAACAATCAGCCCCAGCATTTT; CDR3: CASSIQGINNQPQHF
V: TRBV6-5; size: .; J: TRBJ2-3; D: .; DNA: TGTGCCAGCAGTCTACGCGAAGGATTCACAGATACGCAGTATTTT; CDR3: CASSLREGFTDTQYF
V: TRBV10-3; size: .; J: TRBJ2-3; D: .; DNA: TGTGCCATCAGTGAGTTGGCAGATACGCAGTATTTT; CDR3: CAISELADTQYF
V: TRBV5-1; size: few; J: TRBJ1-1; D: TRBD1; DNA: TGCGCCAGCAGCGTACAGGGGGCGCGTACTGAAGCTTTCTTT; CDR3: CASSVQGARTEAFF
V: TRBV5-4; size: .; J: TRBJ2-5; D: TRBD2; DNA: TGTGCCAGCAGCGGAGGGACTAGAGAGACCCAGTACTTC; CDR3: CASSGGTRETQYF
V: TRBV5-1; size: .; J: TRBJ1-2; D: .; DNA: TGCGCCAGCAGCTCCCGACTAGACGGGGGCTACACCTTC; CDR3: CASSSRLDGGYTF
V: TRBV5-5; size: .; J: TRBJ1-1; D: TRBD1; DNA: TGTGCCAGCAGCTTCGTGACAGGGGTGAACACTGAAGCTTTCTTT; CDR3: CASSFVTGVNTEAFF
V: TRBV5-8; size: .; J: TRBJ1-2; D: TRBD1; DNA: TGTGCCAGCAGCCCCGGGACAGGGCACGACTATGGCTACACCTTC; CDR3: CASSPGTGHDYGYTF
V: TRBV4-1; size: once; J: TRBJ2-1; D: TRBD2; DNA: TGCGCCAGCAGCCAAGGGACGGGGGGGAATGAGCAGTTCTTC; CDR3: CASSQGTGGNEQFF
V: TRBV29-1; size: .; J: TRBJ2-4; D: TRBD2; DNA: TGCAGCGTTCGTGGGCTAGCGGGGTCGATTAAGGCCAAAAACATTCAGTACTTC; CDR3: CSVRGLAGSIKAKNIQYF
V: TRBV27; size: .; J: TRBJ1-4; D: .; DNA: TGTGCCAGCAGTTTGGGGGGGTTTGAGGAAAAACTGTTTTTT; CDR3: CASSLGGFEEKLFF
V: TRBV5-8; size: .; J: TRBJ2-3; D: .; DNA: TGTGCCAGCAGCTTGTCGGGGTCAGATACGCAGTATTTT; CDR3: CASSLSGSDTQYF
V: TRBV6-1; size: .; J: TRBJ2-1; D: TRBD2; DNA: TGTGCCATAACAGATAGCGGGAGGGGATACAATGAGCAGTTCTTC; CDR3: CAITDSGRGYNEQFF